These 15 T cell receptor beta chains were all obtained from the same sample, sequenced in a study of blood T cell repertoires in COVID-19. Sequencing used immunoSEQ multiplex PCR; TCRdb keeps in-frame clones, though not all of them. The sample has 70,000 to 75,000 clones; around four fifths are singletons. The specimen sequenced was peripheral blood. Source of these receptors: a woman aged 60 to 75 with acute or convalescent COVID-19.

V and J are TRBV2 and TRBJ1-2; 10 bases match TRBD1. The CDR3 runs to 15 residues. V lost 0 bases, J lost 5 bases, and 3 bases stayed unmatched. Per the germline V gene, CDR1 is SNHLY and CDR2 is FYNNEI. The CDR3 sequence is CASSEARTGGYGYTF. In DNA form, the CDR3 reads TGTGCCAGCAGTGAAGCCCGGACAGGGGGGTATGGCTACACCTTC.

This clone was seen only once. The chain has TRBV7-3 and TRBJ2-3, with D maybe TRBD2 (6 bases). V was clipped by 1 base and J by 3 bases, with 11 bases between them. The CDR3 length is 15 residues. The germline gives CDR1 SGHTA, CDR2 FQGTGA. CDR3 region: CASSLNGGATDTQYF. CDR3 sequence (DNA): TGTGCCAGCAGCTTAAATGGAGGGGCGACAGATACGCAGTATTTT.

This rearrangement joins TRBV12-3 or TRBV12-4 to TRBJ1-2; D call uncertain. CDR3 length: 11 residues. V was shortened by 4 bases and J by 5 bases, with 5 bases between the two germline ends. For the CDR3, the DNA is TGTGCCAGCAGTTCCGGTTATGGCTACACCTTC. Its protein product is CASSSGYGYTF.

In nucleotides, the CDR3 is TGTGCCAGCAGCTTCAGGGCCTTCCCTTATGGCTACACCTTC. Translating it yields CASSFRAFPYGYTF. The chain uses TRBV5-4 and TRBJ1-2; maybe TRBD1 (5 bases). This CDR3 has 14 residues. Germline V lookup: CDR1 SGHNT, CDR2 YYREEE (reference sequence). Trimming cost V 2 bases and J 5 bases, with 13 bases left between them.

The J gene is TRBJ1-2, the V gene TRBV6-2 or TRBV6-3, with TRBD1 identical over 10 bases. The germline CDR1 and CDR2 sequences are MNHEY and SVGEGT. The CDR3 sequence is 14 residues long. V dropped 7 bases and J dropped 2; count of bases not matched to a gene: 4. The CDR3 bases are TGTGCCAGCAACCCGGGACAGGGGAACTATGGCTACACCTTC. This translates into CASNPGQGNYGYTF.

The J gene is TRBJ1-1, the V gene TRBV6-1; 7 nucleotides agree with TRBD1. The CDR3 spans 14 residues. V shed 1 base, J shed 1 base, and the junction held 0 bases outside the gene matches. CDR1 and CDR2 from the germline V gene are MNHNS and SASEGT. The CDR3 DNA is TGTGCCAGCAGTGAAGACAGGGGGAACACTGAAGCTTTCTTT. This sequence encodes CASSEDRGNTEAFF.

CDR3 protein: CASSFRRGRETQYF. The DNA for the CDR3 is TGTGCCAGCAGCTTTCGGAGGGGGCGAGAGACCCAGTACTTC. This chain links TRBV7-8 with TRBJ2-5, with a possible D match to TRBD1 (7 bases). V dropped 3 bases and J dropped 4 bases, with 12 bases sitting between them. Germline V lookup: CDR1 SGHVS, CDR2 FQNEAQ. The CDR3 spans 14 residues.

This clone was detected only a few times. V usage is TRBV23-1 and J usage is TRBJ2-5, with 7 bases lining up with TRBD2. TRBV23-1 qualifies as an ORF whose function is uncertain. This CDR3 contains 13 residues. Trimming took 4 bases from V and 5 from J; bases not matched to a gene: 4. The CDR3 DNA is TGCGCCAGCAGTCGGGGGGGTGCGGAGACCCAGTACTTC. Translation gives CASSRGGAETQYF.

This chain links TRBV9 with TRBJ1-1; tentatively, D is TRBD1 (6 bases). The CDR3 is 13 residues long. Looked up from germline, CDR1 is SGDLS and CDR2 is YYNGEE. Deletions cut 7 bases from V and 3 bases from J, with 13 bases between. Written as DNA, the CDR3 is TGTGCCAGCGGCAGGGGTGTCGACACTGAAGCTTTCTTT. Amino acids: CASGRGVDTEAFF.

DNA for the CDR3: TGTGCCAGTAGTAGGACAGGGGGCCCTCCCTCTGGGGCCAACGTCCTGACTTTC. Protein: CASSRTGGPPSGANVLTF. V gene TRBV19 combines with J gene TRBJ2-6, with 11 bases matching TRBD1. The CDR3 length is 18 residues. J lost 0 bases, V lost 4 bases, and 5 bases had no gene match. CDR1 is LNHDA, CDR2 SQIVND, per germline (reference sequence).

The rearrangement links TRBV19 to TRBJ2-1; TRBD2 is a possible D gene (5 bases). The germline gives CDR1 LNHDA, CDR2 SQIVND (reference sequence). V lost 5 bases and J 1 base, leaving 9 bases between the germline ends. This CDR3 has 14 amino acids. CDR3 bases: TGTGCCAGTAGTCGGGGTAGATCCTACAATGAGCAGTTCTTC. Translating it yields CASSRGRSYNEQFF.

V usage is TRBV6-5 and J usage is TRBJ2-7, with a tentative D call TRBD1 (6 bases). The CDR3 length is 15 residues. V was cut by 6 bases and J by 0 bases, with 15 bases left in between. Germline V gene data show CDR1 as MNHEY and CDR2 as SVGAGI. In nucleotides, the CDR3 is TGTGCCAGCAGCCCGGACAGTCAGAGCTCCTACGAGCAGTACTTC. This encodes CASSPDSQSSYEQYF.

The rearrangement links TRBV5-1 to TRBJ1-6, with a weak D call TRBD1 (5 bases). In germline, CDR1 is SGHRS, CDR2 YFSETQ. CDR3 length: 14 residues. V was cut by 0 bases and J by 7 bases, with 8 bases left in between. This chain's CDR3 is CASSLEGRNSPLHF. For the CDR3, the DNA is TGCGCCAGCAGCTTGGAGGGGCGAAATTCACCCCTCCACTTT.

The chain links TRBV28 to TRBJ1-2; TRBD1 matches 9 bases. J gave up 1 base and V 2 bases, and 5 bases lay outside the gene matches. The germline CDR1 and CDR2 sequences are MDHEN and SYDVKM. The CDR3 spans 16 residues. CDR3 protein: CASSLGGQGDNYGYTF. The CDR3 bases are TGTGCCAGCAGTTTAGGGGGACAGGGTGATAACTATGGCTACACCTTC.

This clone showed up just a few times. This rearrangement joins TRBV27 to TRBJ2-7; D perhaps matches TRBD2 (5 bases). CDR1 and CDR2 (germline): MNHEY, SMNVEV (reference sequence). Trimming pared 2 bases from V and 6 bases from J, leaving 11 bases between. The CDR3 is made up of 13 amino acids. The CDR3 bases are TGTGCCAGCAGTTTAAGAGGGTCGACCGAGCAGTACTTC. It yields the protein CASSLRGSTEQYF.